Listed here are 23 T cell receptor beta chains from one sample, sequenced in a study of T cell repertoires in cytomegalovirus infection. TCRdb re-called the reads through MiXCR, storing one row per CDR3 protein. This sample has roughly 230,000 distinct CDR3 sequences, with roughly an eighth found just once. Sequencing was done on a sample of PBMCs. These receptors were collected from a human donor in good health (CMV status not recorded). Some clones in this sample may be carry-over from other donors' samples.

The chain has TRBV6-2 or TRBV6-3 and TRBJ1-6; 9 nucleotides match TRBD1. This CDR3 is built from 17 residues. The ends lost 5 bases at V and 7 bases at J; junction bases unmatched: 12. The germline CDR1 and CDR2 sequences are MNHEY and SVGEGT. The CDR3 DNA sequence: TGTGCCAGCAGTGAGTCCGGGACAGGGACTGCGAATTCACCCCTCCACTTT. Protein sequence: CASSESGTGTANSPLHF.

This sequence joins TRBV6-5 and TRBJ1-1; D is unclear. From germline, CDR1 is MNHEY and CDR2 SVGAGI. The CDR3 consists of 14 residues. The V end lost 4 bases, the J end lost 3 bases, and 12 bases lay between the germline ends. For the CDR3, the DNA is TGTGCCAGCAGTTCGCCGGGGAGGGACACTGAAGCTTTCTTT. Translated: CASSSPGRDTEAFF.

This clonotype has a count of ten or more. The chain recombines TRBV7-2 with TRBJ2-3; TRBD2 is a possible D gene (5 bases). V was cut by 3 bases and J by 0 bases, with 10 bases left in between. Germline assignment: CDR1 SGHTA and CDR2 FQGNSA. The length of the CDR3 is 15 residues. The CDR3 region is CASSFGRASTDTQYF. CDR3 DNA: TGTGCCAGCAGCTTTGGGCGGGCTAGCACAGATACGCAGTATTTT.

The sample holds many counts of this clonotype. The CDR3 reads CASSLASIYGYTF. The CDR3, as DNA: TGTGCCAGCAGCTTAGCCTCGATCTATGGCTACACCTTC. The J gene is TRBJ1-2, the V gene TRBV7-2; no reliable D call. Germline V gene sequence: CDR1 SGHTA, CDR2 FQGNSA. CDR3 length equals 13 residues. With 0 bases removed from V and 4 bases from J, the gap between germline ends came to 6 bases.

This clonotype was counted a few times. This chain uses TRBV6-6 with TRBJ2-1, with 10 positions matching TRBD2. The trim removed 2 bases at V and 10 bases at J, leaving 11 bases unmatched. Germline V gives CDR1 MNHNY, CDR2 SVGAGI (reference sequence). CDR3 length: 16 amino acids. CDR3 loop: CASSYASGRAIEEQFF. The CDR3 DNA follows: TGTGCCAGCAGTTACGCGAGCGGGAGGGCCATCGAAGAGCAGTTCTTC.

This chain links TRBV14 with TRBJ1-4; D is unresolved. CDR3 size: 13 residues. The germline V gene encodes CDR1 SGHDN and CDR2 FVKESK. V dropped 4 bases and J dropped 5 bases, with 8 bases sitting between them. Written as DNA, the CDR3 is TGTGCCAGCAGCCGCCTCGCCAATGAAAAACTGTTTTTT. Translated, it gives CASSRLANEKLFF.

This clonotype was recorded many times. The V and J genes are TRBV4-3 and TRBJ1-5, with D perhaps TRBD1 (6 bases). Trimming took off 0 bases at V and 5 bases at J, with 8 bases between the two ends. CDR1 LGHNA and CDR2 YSLEER come from the germline V gene. The CDR3 covers 14 residues. The CDR3: CASSQDRGYQPQHF. CDR3 in DNA: TGCGCCAGCAGCCAAGATAGGGGGTATCAGCCCCAGCATTTT.

The table lists this clonotype with a few counts. V is TRBV7-2 and J is TRBJ2-4, with 10 bases matching TRBD1. The CDR3 contains 16 residues. The V gene's germline CDR1 is SGHTA and CDR2 FQGNSA. V was pared by 7 bases and J by 0 bases, with 6 bases of the junction left unmatched. CDR3 DNA: TGTGCCAGCACCGAGGGACAGGGGATAGCCAAAAACATTCAGTACTTC. Its translation: CASTEGQGIAKNIQYF.

The table lists this clonotype with a few counts. This rearrangement joins TRBV18 to TRBJ2-7; 9 positions match TRBD1. Germline V CDR1 and CDR2: KGHSH, LQKENI. The ends lost 0 bases at V and 3 bases at J; junction bases unmatched: 6. There are 16 residues in the CDR3. The CDR3 DNA follows: TGTGCCAGCTCACCACCCCCGGGACAGGGATACTACGAGCAGTACTTC. This sequence encodes CASSPPPGQGYYEQYF. The whole variable domain, remainder taken from reference TRBV18 and TRBJ2-7, is NAGVMQNPRHLVRRRGQEARLRCSPMKGHSHVYWYRQLPEEGLKFMVYLQKENIIDESGMPKERFSAEFPKEGPSILRIQQVVRGDSAAYFCASSPPPGQGYYEQYFGPGTRLTVT.

Only a few counts were recorded for this clonotype. The chain employs TRBV11-3 and TRBJ1-1, with D unresolved. V was cut by 0 bases and J by 10 bases, with 9 bases left in between. CDR1 and CDR2 (germline): SGHNT, YENEEA. This CDR3 has 12 residues. CDR3 sequence reads: CASSLEGYGAFF. For the CDR3, the DNA is TGTGCCAGCAGCTTAGAGGGCTACGGAGCTTTCTTT. Supplemented by reference TRBV11-3 and TRBJ1-1, the full variable domain reads EAGVVQSPRYKIIEKKQPVAFWCNPISGHNTLYWYLQNLGQGPELLIRYENEEAVDDSQLPKDRFSAERLKGVDSTLKIQPAELGDSAVYLCASSLEGYGAFFGQGTRLTVV.

At least ten counts were recorded for this clonotype. The chain joins TRBV7-6 to TRBJ2-5; 10 positions agree with TRBD1. The CDR3 extends over 15 amino acids. The V segment lost 5 bases and the J segment 5 bases; nucleotides outside the gene matches: 8. The germline V gene has CDR1 SGHVS and CDR2 FNYEAQ. The CDR3 region is CASSLTGGLFETQYF. The CDR3 DNA sequence: TGTGCCAGCAGCCTGACAGGGGGCTTGTTTGAGACCCAGTACTTC.

This clonotype was observed many times. The rearrangement links TRBV10-3 to TRBJ2-5; 10 bases line up with TRBD1. This CDR3 region has 17 residues. The germline CDR1 and CDR2 sequences are ENHRY and SYGVKD. With V trimmed by 5 bases and J by 4 bases, 13 bases remained unmatched. The CDR3 reads CAISPTGQGPGRETQYF. The CDR3 DNA reads TGTGCCATCAGTCCCACGGGACAGGGGCCGGGCAGAGAGACCCAGTACTTC.

This clonotype was counted ten times or more. The gene calls are TRBV12-3 or TRBV12-4 and TRBJ2-2; 10 nucleotides align to TRBD2. This CDR3 has 16 residues. Unmatched junction bases numbered 5, after V lost 3 bases and J lost 4 bases. The CDR3 sequence: CASSLGTSVFTGELFF. The CDR3 DNA reads as TGTGCCAGCAGTTTGGGGACTAGCGTGTTCACCGGGGAGCTGTTTTTT.

At least ten counts were recorded for this clonotype. The V gene is TRBV11-2, the J gene TRBJ2-3, with 12 bases fitting TRBD1. This CDR3 spans 16 amino acids. The germline gives CDR1 SGHAT, CDR2 FQNNGV. Trimming cost V 3 bases and J 3 bases; bases outside gene matches: 4. CDR3 sequence: CASSLGTGGRTDTQYF. The CDR3 DNA reads TGTGCCAGCAGCTTGGGGACAGGGGGCCGAACAGATACGCAGTATTTT.

V gene TRBV5-4 combines with J gene TRBJ2-2; 7 positions match TRBD2. V lost 0 bases, J lost 0 bases, and 5 bases stayed unmatched. The CDR3 length is 17 residues. The germline CDR1 and CDR2 sequences are SGHNT and YYREEE (reference sequence). The chain's CDR3 is CASSLAGGFANTGELFF. The CDR3 bases are TGTGCCAGCAGCTTGGCCGGGGGGTTCGCGAACACCGGGGAGCTGTTTTTT.

The V gene is TRBV6-2 or TRBV6-3, the J gene TRBJ2-4; weak D call: TRBD2 (6 bases). V was trimmed by 4 bases and J by 0 bases, leaving 16 bases between them. The CDR3 is 17 residues long. Germline V CDR1 and CDR2: MNHEY, SVGEGT. The CDR3 DNA reads TGTGCCAGCAGTTCCGCGGGGCGTCTGGGAGCCAAAAACATTCAGTACTTC. This gives the protein CASSSAGRLGAKNIQYF.

This clonotype was counted only a few times. V gene TRBV2 combines with J gene TRBJ1-2; possible D gene TRBD1, 5 bases. CDR1 is SNHLY, CDR2 FYNNEI, per germline. The CDR3 contains 14 residues. The ends were cut back, 8 bases at V and 3 bases at J, with 16 bases in the middle. The CDR3 DNA reads TGTGCCAGCGGCCGGGACCTCGGAGACTATGGCTACACCTTC. Translating it yields CASGRDLGDYGYTF.

The rearrangement links TRBV20-1 to TRBJ2-7, with D uncertain. The CDR3 runs 12 residues. Trimming stripped 1 base from V and 2 bases from J, with 6 bases between. In germline, CDR1 is DFQATT, CDR2 SNEGSKA (reference sequence). The CDR3 sequence is CSARAWPYEQYF. The CDR3, as DNA: TGCAGTGCTAGAGCTTGGCCCTACGAGCAGTACTTC.

This chain uses TRBV28 with TRBJ2-7, with 8 bases fitting TRBD2. Germline V CDR1 and CDR2: MDHEN, SYDVKM. The CDR3 is made up of 15 amino acids. The trim removed 7 bases at V and 2 bases at J, leaving 10 bases unmatched. CDR3 nucleotides: TGTGCCAGCAACATAATAGCGGGGAGAGCCTACGAGCAGTACTTC. The encoded protein is CASNIIAGRAYEQYF.

This clonotype was found many times. CDR3 residues: CASSELAGGPASNEQFF. The CDR3, as DNA: TGTGCCAGCAGCGAACTAGCGGGGGGGCCAGCGAGTAATGAGCAGTTCTTC. The V call is TRBV7-2, the J call TRBJ2-1, with 13 bases that match TRBD2. V lost 5 bases, J lost 7 bases, and 11 bases stayed unmatched. This CDR3 region has 17 residues. CDR1 and CDR2 (germline): SGHTA, FQGNSA.

This clonotype was detected many times. CDR3: CASSPQGARSSYGYTF. The DNA for the CDR3 is TGTGCCAGCAGCCCCCAAGGGGCACGGTCGAGCTATGGCTACACCTTC. The chain recombines TRBV7-2 with TRBJ1-2; a weak D match, TRBD1 (5 bases). CDR1 is SGHTA and CDR2 is FQGNSA in the germline V gene. CDR3 length: 16 amino acids. V was trimmed by 5 bases and J by 4 bases, leaving 20 bases between them.

This clonotype was counted only a few times. This rearrangement joins TRBV6-2 or TRBV6-3 to TRBJ2-3, with TRBD2 matching 11 bases. V lost 2 bases, J lost 3 bases, and 10 bases stayed unmatched. Germline V gives CDR1 MNHEY, CDR2 SVGEGT. CDR3 length equals 18 residues. DNA for the CDR3: TGTGCCAGCAGTTACGGGCGTCTGTCTAGCGGGAGGACAGATACGCAGTATTTT. Translated: CASSYGRLSSGRTDTQYF.

This chain links TRBV20-1 with TRBJ2-4; TRBD1 matches 7 bases. Germline V gene sequence: CDR1 DFQATT, CDR2 SNEGSKA (reference sequence). CDR3 length equals 15 residues. J gave up 4 bases and V 6 bases, and 12 bases lay outside the gene matches. CDR3 DNA sequence: TGCAGTGCCTTAGACCCTTGGGACAGTAAAAACATTCAGTACTTC. It encodes CSALDPWDSKNIQYF.